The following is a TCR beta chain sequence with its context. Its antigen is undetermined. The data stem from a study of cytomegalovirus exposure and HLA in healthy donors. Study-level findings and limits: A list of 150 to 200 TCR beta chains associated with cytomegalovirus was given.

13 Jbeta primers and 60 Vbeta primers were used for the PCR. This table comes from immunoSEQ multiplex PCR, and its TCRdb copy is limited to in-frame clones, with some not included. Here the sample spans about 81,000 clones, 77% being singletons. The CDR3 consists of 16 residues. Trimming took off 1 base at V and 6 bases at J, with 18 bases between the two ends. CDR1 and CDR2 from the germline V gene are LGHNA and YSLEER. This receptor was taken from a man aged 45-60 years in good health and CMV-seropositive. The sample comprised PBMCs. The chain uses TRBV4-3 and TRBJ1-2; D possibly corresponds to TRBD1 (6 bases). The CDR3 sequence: CASSQVGQIYANGYTF. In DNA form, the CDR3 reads TGCGCCAGCAGCCAAGTCGGACAGATCTATGCCAATGGCTACACCTTC.